Here is one T cell receptor (beta chain) with its context. Its matching antigen is unknown. This entry is derived from a study of T cells expressing NK-cell markers. Whole-study context: Researchers got TCR beta repertoires out of sorted CD3+CD56+NKG2C+, CD3+CD56+NKG2C- and CD3+CD56-NKG2C+ T cells. Study-wide results and limits: Several donors' CD3+CD56-NKG2C+ cells were dominated by the same clonotypes.

With UMIs, 5'RACE template switching was used to make TCR beta cDNA. For each CDR3 protein, TCRdb gives one entry from its re-call of the 5' RACE reads, without DNA. This sample contains 150,000 or so distinct CDR3 sequences. This CDR3 has 12 residues. Germline V gene data show CDR1 as MNHEY and CDR2 as SVGAGI. The chain uses TRBV6-5 and TRBJ1-1; absent DNA, TCRdb's TRBD1 call cannot be checked. The sequencing input was blood T cells: a sorted CD56 or NKG2C T cell subset, CD4+ or CD8+ T cells, or bulk PBMC T cells (not recorded which). This clonotype was obtained from a woman in her 50s in good health. The CDR3 is CASSYTGEMAFF.